The 28 T cell receptor beta chains reported below all come from one sample, sequenced in a study of shared clonotypes between healthy human individuals. Naive CD8 cells lacked CD45RO, underwent positive selection for CCR7 and left out terminally differentiated effector memory CD45RA+ cells. The assay was immunoSEQ multiplex PCR, and TCRdb's table has in-frame clones only and misses some. The sample consists of about 2.1 million clones, approximately 92% of them appearing once. Sequenced sample: naive CD8+ T cells from PBMCs. The source of these receptors is a man between 18 and 29 years old in good health. Some clones in this sample may be carry-over from other donors' samples.

CDR3 sequence reads: CASSLHSNQPQHF. The CDR3 DNA sequence: TGTGCCAGCAGTTTGCATAGCAATCAGCCCCAGCATTTT. The chain combines TRBV6-5 with TRBJ1-5; D unresolved. V lost 4 bases, J lost 0 bases, and 4 bases lay in between. The germline CDR1 and CDR2 sequences are MNHEY and SVGAGI. CDR3 length: 13 residues.

The chain combines TRBV6-1 with TRBJ1-1; D perhaps matches TRBD1 (6 bases). The CDR3 covers 15 residues. The V end was cut by 5 bases, the J end by 5 bases, with 18 bases between. Germline CDR1 reads MNHNS; CDR2 reads SASEGT. This CDR3 is CASSSRGLMGTEAFF. In DNA form, the CDR3 reads TGTGCCAGCAGTAGCAGGGGCCTGATGGGGACTGAAGCTTTCTTT.

This chain connects TRBV6-5 to TRBJ2-3; D perhaps matches TRBD2 (5 bases). The V gene's germline CDR1 is MNHEY and CDR2 SVGAGI. V lost 0 bases to trimming and J lost 1 base, with 11 bases between them. The CDR3 totals 16 residues. The CDR3 sequence: CASSYSAGWGTDTQYF. The DNA for the CDR3 is TGTGCCAGCAGTTACTCTGCGGGTTGGGGCACAGATACGCAGTATTTT.

CDR3 DNA: TGTGCCAGCAGCCAAACCGGGACAAACTACAATGAGCAGTTCTTC. Protein: CASSQTGTNYNEQFF. The gene calls are TRBV16 and TRBJ2-1; D possibly corresponds to TRBD1 (6 bases). The germline gives CDR1 KGHSY, CDR2 FQNENV. The ends were cut back, 2 bases at V and 3 bases at J, with 11 bases in the middle. The CDR3 spans 15 residues.

The gene calls are TRBV4-2 and TRBJ1-5, with D maybe TRBD1 (5 bases). The CDR3 sequence is 15 residues long. Germline CDR1 reads LGHNA; CDR2 reads YNFKEQ. Trimming took off 0 bases at V and 11 bases at J, with 17 bases between the two ends. Here the CDR3 DNA reads TGTGCCAGCAGCCAAGACTGGGGGAGCCTGAATTCCCAGCATTTT. Residues: CASSQDWGSLNSQHF.

This clone was found once. The rearrangement joins TRBV19 to TRBJ1-2; D is unresolved. Germline values: CDR1 LNHDA, CDR2 SQIVND (reference sequence). V lost 5 bases and J lost 4, with 17 bases in between. The CDR3 contains 15 residues. CDR3 bases: TGTGCCAGTAGTTGGACGGTGACAAAGGGCTATGGCTACACCTTC. This translates into CASSWTVTKGYGYTF. Based on the CDR3 plus reference TRBV19 and TRBJ1-2, the full variable domain is DGGITQSPKYLFRKEGQNVTLSCEQNLNHDAMYWYRQDPGQGLRLIYYSQIVNDFQKGDIAEGYSVSREKKESFPLTVTSAQKNPTAFYLCASSWTVTKGYGYTFGSGTRLTVV.

This chain joins TRBV18 and TRBJ2-1, with D perhaps matching TRBD2 (6 bases). Germline CDR1 and CDR2: KGHSH and LQKENI. The CDR3 runs 13 residues. V was shortened by 7 bases and J by 3 bases, with 10 bases between the two germline ends. CDR3 loop: CASLGGDYNEQFF. The DNA of the CDR3 is TGTGCCAGCTTGGGCGGGGACTACAATGAGCAGTTCTTC.

The rearrangement joins TRBV4-1 to TRBJ2-7; no clear D. The V end was cut by 3 bases, the J end by 2 bases, with 11 bases between. Per the germline V gene, CDR1 is MGHRA and CDR2 is YSYEKL. The CDR3 loop spans 14 amino acids. CDR3 sequence (DNA): TGCGCCAGCAGCCAGGGCAGACTGGCCTACGAGCAGTACTTC. Its translation: CASSQGRLAYEQYF.

The V gene is TRBV5-1, the J gene TRBJ2-7, with D possibly called TRBD1 or TRBD2 (5 bases each). The CDR3 consists of 15 residues. Germline CDR1 SGHRS, CDR2 YFSETQ. The V end was cut by 0 bases, the J end by 2 bases, with 12 bases between. This chain's CDR3 is CASSLGDGATYEQYF. In DNA form, the CDR3 reads TGCGCCAGCAGCTTGGGGGACGGTGCCACCTACGAGCAGTACTTC.

The chain links TRBV2 to TRBJ2-6; D perhaps matches TRBD2 (5 bases). V lost 9 bases to trimming and J lost 5 bases, with 11 bases between them. The CDR3 is made up of 13 amino acids. CDR1 and CDR2 (germline): SNHLY, FYNNEI. CDR3: CASSGKRANVLTF. The CDR3, as DNA: TGTGCCAGTTCCGGGAAAAGGGCCAACGTCCTGACTTTC.

The CDR3 is CASRELGEETQYF. DNA of the CDR3: TGTGCCAGCAGGGAACTGGGGGAAGAGACCCAGTACTTC. The chain employs TRBV6-6 and TRBJ2-5; either TRBD1 or TRBD2 may fit D (5 bases each). This CDR3 region has 13 residues. V dropped 6 bases and J dropped 3 bases, with 11 bases sitting between them. Germline CDR1 and CDR2: MNHNY and SVGAGI (reference sequence).

CDR3 region: CASSSQVSQETQYF. CDR3 nucleotides: TGTGCCAGCAGCTCCCAGGTGTCCCAAGAGACCCAGTACTTC. The chain combines TRBV7-9 with TRBJ2-5; no clear D. The CDR3 runs 14 residues. The V gene's germline CDR1 is SEHNR and CDR2 FQNEAQ (reference sequence). Trimming pared 4 bases from V and 1 base from J, leaving 10 bases between.

This chain uses TRBV29-1 with TRBJ2-7, with D tentatively TRBD2 (5 bases). Germline loops: CDR1 SQVTM, CDR2 ANQGSEA. The CDR3 has 11 residues. The V and J ends lost 7 bases and 5 bases respectively, with 12 bases between them. The CDR3 nucleotides read TGCAGCGCCAGTCGGGGAAACGAGCAGTACTTC. Translated: CSASRGNEQYF.

The chain carries TRBV19 and TRBJ1-1, with no clear D. V was clipped by 7 bases and J by 0 bases, with 9 bases between them. This CDR3 has 13 residues. Germline V gene data show CDR1 as LNHDA and CDR2 as SQIVND (reference sequence). The CDR3 here is CASIGHMNTEAFF. The CDR3 DNA reads TGTGCCAGTATTGGGCATATGAACACTGAAGCTTTCTTT.

This clone has only one observation. V is TRBV19 and J is TRBJ1-5, with D maybe TRBD1 (6 bases). Trimming cost V 1 base and J 1 base, with 14 bases left between them. The CDR3 extends over 17 amino acids. Per germline, CDR1 LNHDA and CDR2 SQIVND (reference sequence). CDR3 DNA: TGTGCCAGTAGTATAGCGGGTTGGCAGGGGAGCAATCAGCCCCAGCATTTT. This encodes CASSIAGWQGSNQPQHF.

The chain's CDR3 is CASSWGPGQGTHEQYF. In DNA form, the CDR3 reads TGTGCCAGCAGTTGGGGTCCGGGACAGGGGACGCACGAGCAGTACTTC. The V call is TRBV27, the J call TRBJ2-7; 10 bases are a match to TRBD1. The length of the CDR3 is 16 residues. Unmatched junction bases numbered 11, after V lost 4 bases and J lost 5 bases. Germline V gives CDR1 MNHEY, CDR2 SMNVEV (reference sequence).

The V gene is TRBV7-9, the J gene TRBJ1-4; unclear D gene. The CDR3 loop spans 15 amino acids. V was trimmed by 2 bases and J by 8 bases, leaving 15 bases between them. The germline V gene encodes CDR1 SEHNR and CDR2 FQNEAQ (reference sequence). The CDR3 is CASSLTDGGLEKLFF. CDR3 nucleotides: TGTGCCAGCAGCTTAACGGACGGAGGGCTAGAAAAACTGTTTTTT.

This sequence joins TRBV5-1 and TRBJ1-4; tentatively, D is TRBD1 (6 bases). This CDR3 spans 15 amino acids. Germline loops: CDR1 SGHRS, CDR2 YFSETQ. Trimming took off 0 bases at V and 2 bases at J, with 8 bases between the two ends. CDR3 coding DNA: TGCGCCAGCAGCTTGGAGGGGGGGACTAATGAAAAACTGTTTTTT. Protein: CASSLEGGTNEKLFF.

V and J are TRBV5-1 and TRBJ2-7, with D maybe TRBD1 (6 bases). The CDR3 has 13 amino acids. Germline CDR1 SGHRS, CDR2 YFSETQ. V was shortened by 4 bases and J by 0 bases, with 8 bases between the two germline ends. Here the CDR3 reads CASSRDTSYEQYF. The CDR3 coding sequence is TGCGCCAGCAGCAGGGACACCTCCTACGAGCAGTACTTC.

This chain connects TRBV4-3 to TRBJ2-3; TRBD2 aligns across 8 bases. CDR1 LGHNA and CDR2 YSLEER come from the germline V gene. V shed 1 base, J shed 4 bases, and the junction held 7 bases outside the gene matches. The CDR3 length is 16 residues. Written as DNA, the CDR3 is TGCGCCAGCAGCCAAGCCCTTATCGGGAGGGCAGATACGCAGTATTTT. This codes for CASSQALIGRADTQYF.

Concerning this clone: The sample holds other DNA sequences that translate to the same CDR3. The V gene is TRBV28, the J gene TRBJ2-3; D is ambiguous. Trimming shortened V by 3 bases and J by 1 base, and 5 bases separated the two germline ends. Germline loops: CDR1 MDHEN, CDR2 SYDVKM. The CDR3 loop spans 13 amino acids. Here the CDR3 DNA reads TGTGCCAGCAGTTTGCGTGGCACAGATACGCAGTATTTT. It encodes CASSLRGTDTQYF.

The gene calls are TRBV30 and TRBJ2-7; perhaps TRBD2 as D (5 bases). Germline V gives CDR1 GTSNPN, CDR2 SVGIG (reference sequence). The CDR3 is 13 amino acids. Trimming took 0 bases from V and 7 from J, leaving 13 bases between them. The CDR3 coding sequence is TGTGCCTGGAGTGTCGATGGGCGAGGGGAGCAGTACTTC. Translated, it gives CAWSVDGRGEQYF.

This clone was counted a single time. The chain employs TRBV19 and TRBJ2-2; the D gene is possibly TRBD2 (5 bases). This CDR3 region has 14 residues. Germline V lookup: CDR1 LNHDA, CDR2 SQIVND (reference sequence). The V end lost 5 bases, the J end lost 10 bases, and 17 bases lay between the germline ends. The CDR3 nucleotides are TGTGCCAGTAGTCGCGGGCCCCGCCTCGAGGAGCTGTTTTTT. Protein sequence: CASSRGPRLEELFF. Full variable domain (remainder filled in from reference TRBV19 and TRBJ2-2): DGGITQSPKYLFRKEGQNVTLSCEQNLNHDAMYWYRQDPGQGLRLIYYSQIVNDFQKGDIAEGYSVSREKKESFPLTVTSAQKNPTAFYLCASSRGPRLEELFFGEGSRLTVL.

Only a few counts were recorded for this clone. The chain employs TRBV2 and TRBJ1-4; D gene uncertain. V was shortened by 6 bases and J by 3 bases, with 11 bases between the two germline ends. The germline gives CDR1 SNHLY, CDR2 FYNNEI. The CDR3 spans 14 residues. CDR3 DNA: TGTGCCAGCAGCGGAAGTGCAGCTAATGAAAAACTGTTTTTT. Protein product: CASSGSAANEKLFF.

The chain carries TRBV19 and TRBJ2-1, with 12 nucleotides matching TRBD2. Germline trimming cut 6 bases from V and 1 base from J; bases unmatched to any gene: 4. CDR3 length: 16 amino acids. Germline V CDR1 and CDR2: LNHDA, SQIVND (reference sequence). The CDR3 loop reads CASRRTSGRSYNEQFF. The CDR3 DNA follows: TGTGCCAGTAGACGAACTAGCGGGAGGTCCTACAATGAGCAGTTCTTC.

As DNA, the CDR3 is TGTGCCAGCAGCTTCATTCGGACCGACAGGGGGTTACACAATGAGCAGTTCTTC. Protein product: CASSFIRTDRGLHNEQFF. The J gene is TRBJ2-1, the V gene TRBV5-8, with 9 bases fitting TRBD1. Germline lookup yields CDR1 SGHTS and CDR2 YDEGEE. V shed 2 bases, J shed 5 bases, and the junction held 14 bases outside the gene matches. There are 18 residues in the CDR3.

J is TRBJ2-1 and V is TRBV9; 9 nucleotides line up with TRBD1. This CDR3 spans 16 amino acids. The V and J ends lost 4 bases and 6 bases, in that order; junction bases with no gene match: 11. Germline CDR1 SGDLS, CDR2 YYNGEE. Written as DNA, the CDR3 is TGTGCCAGCAGCACCTTTTTGGGACAGGGTGTCAATGAGCAGTTCTTC. This codes for CASSTFLGQGVNEQFF.

The chain employs TRBV11-2 and TRBJ1-2; D not certain. Trimming took off 8 bases at V and 0 bases at J, with 13 bases between the two ends. CDR1 is SGHAT, CDR2 FQNNGV, per germline. The CDR3 totals 14 residues. CDR3: CASGDIGPNYGYTF. The DNA of the CDR3 is TGTGCCAGCGGGGATATCGGCCCTAACTATGGCTACACCTTC.